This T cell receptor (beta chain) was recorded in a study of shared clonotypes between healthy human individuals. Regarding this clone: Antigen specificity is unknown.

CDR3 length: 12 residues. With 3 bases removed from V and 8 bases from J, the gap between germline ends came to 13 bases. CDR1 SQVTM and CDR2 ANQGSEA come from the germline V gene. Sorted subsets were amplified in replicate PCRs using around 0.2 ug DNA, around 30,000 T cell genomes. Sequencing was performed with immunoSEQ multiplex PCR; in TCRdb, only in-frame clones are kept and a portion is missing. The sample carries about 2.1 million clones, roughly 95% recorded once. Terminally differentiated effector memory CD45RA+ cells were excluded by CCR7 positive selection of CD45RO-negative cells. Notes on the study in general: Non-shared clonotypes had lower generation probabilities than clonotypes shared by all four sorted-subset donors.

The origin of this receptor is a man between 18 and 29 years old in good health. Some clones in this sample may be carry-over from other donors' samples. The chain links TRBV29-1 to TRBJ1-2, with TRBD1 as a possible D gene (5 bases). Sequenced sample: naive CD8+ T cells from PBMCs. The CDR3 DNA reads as TGCAGCGTTGATGGGGACGGGGAGGGCTACACCTTC. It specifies CSVDGDGEGYTF. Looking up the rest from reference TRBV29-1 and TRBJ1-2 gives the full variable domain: SAVISQKPSRDICQRGTSLTIQCQVDSQVTMMFWYRQQPGQSLTLIATANQGSEATYESGFVIDKFPISRPNLTFSTLTVSNMSPEDSSIYLCSVDGDGEGYTFGSGTRLTVV.